This T cell receptor (beta chain) originates from a study of blood T cell repertoires in COVID-19. Clones were read by immunoSEQ multiplex PCR, and TCRdb kept only the in-frame ones, dropping some. The table includes about 100,000 clones, 88% detected once. Germline V gene data show CDR1 as MDHEN and CDR2 as SYDVKM. Trimming took 7 bases from V and 8 from J, leaving 18 bases between them. The CDR3 is 14 amino acids. The sequenced sample was peripheral blood. V and J are TRBV28 and TRBJ2-1; D is ambiguous. The clonotype originates from a human donor in a cohort sampled during active COVID-19. The CDR3 bases are TGTGCCAGCACCCTATTTGGTGGGCCCTATGAGCAGTTCTTC. Protein product: CASTLFGGPYEQFF.